The 19 T cell receptor beta chains below were found in one sample sequenced in a study of cytomegalovirus exposure and HLA in healthy donors. With 60 Vbeta and 13 Jbeta primers, the PCR was carried out. TCRdb's copy holds only in-frame clones and misses some; the assay was immunoSEQ multiplex PCR. The sample lists some 160,000 clones; roughly 65% were seen once. Specimen: PBMCs. Receptor source: a man between 60 and 75 years old in good health and CMV-seronegative.

The table lists this clone with a few counts. The chain carries TRBV7-9 and TRBJ2-6; 7 bases line up with TRBD1. V was pared by 3 bases and J by 1 base, with 9 bases of the junction left unmatched. The CDR3 has 18 amino acids. CDR1 and CDR2 from the germline V gene are SEHNR and FQNEAQ (reference sequence). The CDR3 region has the DNA TGTGCCAGCAGCTTGTCTGGGACAGCCTTTTCTGGGGCCAACGTCCTGACTTTC. Residues: CASSLSGTAFSGANVLTF.

The chain carries TRBV13 and TRBJ2-6; 9 bases are shared with TRBD1. V gave up 3 bases and J gave up 4 bases; unmatched junction bases: 7. Germline loops: CDR1 PRHDT, CDR2 FYEKMQ (reference sequence). The CDR3 is 17 amino acids. The CDR3 sequence: CASSLGQGRTGANVLTF. As DNA, the CDR3 is TGTGCCAGCAGCTTGGGACAGGGACGAACGGGGGCCAACGTCCTGACTTTC.

The chain joins TRBV2 to TRBJ1-5; D is undetermined. Germline CDR1 SNHLY, CDR2 FYNNEI. The germline V and J ends were trimmed by 6 bases and 4 bases, with 10 bases remaining between them. CDR3 length: 13 amino acids. In DNA, the CDR3 is TGTGCCAGCAGAAACACGGGTAATCAGCCCCAGCATTTT. Translating it yields CASRNTGNQPQHF. Based on the CDR3 plus reference TRBV2 and TRBJ1-5, the full variable domain is EPEVTQTPSHQVTQMGQEVILRCVPISNHLYFYWYRQILGQKVEFLVSFYNNEISEKSEIFDDQFSVERPDGSNFTLKIRSTKLEDSAMYFCASRNTGNQPQHFGDGTRLSIL.

V is TRBV27 and J is TRBJ1-5, with D hard to call. Germline V lookup: CDR1 MNHEY, CDR2 SMNVEV (reference sequence). V lost 1 base, J lost 5 bases, and 6 bases lay in between. The CDR3 has 13 amino acids. CDR3 DNA: TGTGCCAGCAGTTTATGGCAGGATCAGCCCCAGCATTTT. Translation gives CASSLWQDQPQHF.

This clone showed up just once. The chain has TRBV28 and TRBJ2-7, with D possibly being TRBD2 (6 bases). The CDR3 has 13 amino acids. Between the trimmed V and J ends, which lost 5 bases and 1 base, there was a span of 9 bases. Per germline, CDR1 MDHEN and CDR2 SYDVKM. The CDR3 protein is CASSGGDSYEQYF. The CDR3, as DNA: TGTGCCAGCAGTGGCGGGGATTCCTACGAGCAGTACTTC.

The chain joins TRBV18 to TRBJ2-1; weak D call: TRBD2 (5 bases). The length of the CDR3 is 15 residues. Trimming shortened V by 6 bases and J by 3 bases, and 15 bases separated the two germline ends. Germline V gene lookup returns CDR1 KGHSH and CDR2 LQKENI. CDR3: CASSPPERSYNEQFF. CDR3 DNA: TGTGCCAGCTCCCCCCCCGAGCGGAGCTACAATGAGCAGTTCTTC.

The V gene is TRBV6-6, the J gene TRBJ2-5; 13 bases line up with TRBD2. The CDR3 runs 16 residues. J was trimmed by 4 bases and V by 6 bases; bases with no gene match: 8. Germline lookup yields CDR1 MNHNY and CDR2 SVGAGI (reference sequence). The CDR3 loop reads CASRPLAGGPGETQYF. CDR3 DNA: TGTGCCAGCAGACCACTAGCGGGAGGGCCGGGAGAGACCCAGTACTTC.

This chain uses TRBV6-5 with TRBJ2-7; the match to TRBD2 covers 8 bases. CDR1 and CDR2 (germline): MNHEY, SVGAGI. Losses at the gene ends were 6 bases for V and 2 bases for J; bases not matched to a gene: 3. This CDR3 has 13 amino acids. CDR3 loop: CASRRGATYEQYF. Written as DNA, the CDR3 is TGTGCCAGCAGGCGGGGGGCCACCTACGAGCAGTACTTC.

J is TRBJ1-2 and V is TRBV30; 7 nucleotides align to TRBD1. After removal of 0 bases from V and 6 bases from J, the junction contained 4 bases not matched to a gene. Germline CDR1 and CDR2: GTSNPN and SVGIG (reference sequence). The CDR3 covers 13 residues. This CDR3 is CAWSVGGGDGYTF. The DNA for the CDR3 is TGTGCCTGGAGTGTAGGAGGGGGCGATGGCTACACCTTC. The full variable domain, completed using reference TRBV30 and TRBJ1-2, is SQTIHQWPATLVQPVGSPLSLECTVEGTSNPNLYWYRQAAGRGLQLLFYSVGIGQISSEVPQNLSASRPQDRQFILSSKKLLLSDSGFYLCAWSVGGGDGYTFGSGTRLTVV.

The chain couples TRBV27 to TRBJ2-7; 10 bases agree with TRBD2. In germline, CDR1 is MNHEY, CDR2 SMNVEV (reference sequence). The CDR3 length is 16 residues. V lost 0 bases, J lost 3 bases, and 5 bases stayed unmatched. CDR3 coding DNA: TGTGCCAGCAGTTTATCGTCGGCTAGCGGGAGCTACGAGCAGTACTTC. This translates into CASSLSSASGSYEQYF.

The chain is built from TRBV27 and TRBJ2-7, with a tentative D call TRBD2 (6 bases). The V and J ends lost 2 bases and 0 bases respectively, with 11 bases between them. CDR3 length equals 15 residues. Per germline, CDR1 MNHEY and CDR2 SMNVEV (reference sequence). The CDR3 region is CASSLNPGSSYEQYF. CDR3 nucleotide sequence: TGTGCCAGCAGTTTAAATCCCGGGAGCTCCTACGAGCAGTACTTC.

V and J are TRBV5-4 and TRBJ1-4; D remains ambiguous. Germline V gives CDR1 SGHNT, CDR2 YYREEE (reference sequence). The germline V and J ends were trimmed by 6 bases and 1 base, with 13 bases remaining between them. The CDR3 runs 15 residues. The CDR3 is CASISSPGTNEKLFF. The CDR3 nucleotides are TGTGCCAGCATCTCGTCCCCCGGAACTAATGAAAAACTGTTTTTT.

J is TRBJ1-1 and V is TRBV19; a possible D gene is TRBD1 (5 bases). Germline CDR1 is LNHDA and CDR2 is SQIVND (reference sequence). The CDR3 runs 14 residues. V gave up 6 bases and J gave up 0 bases, with 11 bases separating them. For the CDR3, the DNA is TGTGCCAGTAGGGGGGGACCGATGAACACTGAAGCTTTCTTT. Translation gives CASRGGPMNTEAFF. The full variable domain, in which reference TRBV19 and TRBJ1-1 provide the parts outside the CDR3, is DGGITQSPKYLFRKEGQNVTLSCEQNLNHDAMYWYRQDPGQGLRLIYYSQIVNDFQKGDIAEGYSVSREKKESFPLTVTSAQKNPTAFYLCASRGGPMNTEAFFGQGTRLTVV.

DNA of the CDR3: TGTGCCAGCAGTTCCTCCTCAGGGGGCGCGGGGGGAAACACCATATATTTT. Amino acids: CASSSSSGGAGGNTIYF. V usage is TRBV28 and J usage is TRBJ1-3, with 8 bases aligning to TRBD1. The germline V gene encodes CDR1 MDHEN and CDR2 SYDVKM. The CDR3 runs 17 residues. With 4 bases clipped from V and 4 bases from J, the junction kept 12 bases outside the gene matches.

The chain carries TRBV4-2 and TRBJ2-5; 7 nucleotides agree with TRBD2. The CDR3 runs 14 residues. CDR1 and CDR2 (germline): LGHNA, YNFKEQ. The ends lost 1 base at V and 5 bases at J; junction bases unmatched: 4. The CDR3 protein is CASSQAGGWETQYF. As DNA, the CDR3 is TGTGCCAGCAGCCAAGCCGGGGGGTGGGAGACCCAGTACTTC.

The chain's CDR3 is CASSQGGLAGVSSYNEQFF. The DNA for the CDR3 is TGCGCCAGCAGCCAAGGGGGACTAGCGGGAGTCTCCTCCTACAATGAGCAGTTCTTC. This rearrangement joins TRBV4-1 to TRBJ2-1, with 14 positions matching TRBD2. Unmatched junction bases numbered 5, after V lost 1 base and J lost 0 bases. There are 19 residues in the CDR3. Looked up from germline, CDR1 is MGHRA and CDR2 is YSYEKL.

The chain employs TRBV9 and TRBJ2-7; 9 positions match TRBD2. The V segment lost 0 bases and the J segment 2 bases; nucleotides outside the gene matches: 12. The germline V gene encodes CDR1 SGDLS and CDR2 YYNGEE. The CDR3 is made up of 18 amino acids. The CDR3 protein is CASSVGPPQREATYEQYF. The CDR3 region has the DNA TGTGCCAGCAGCGTAGGTCCTCCTCAGCGGGAGGCCACCTACGAGCAGTACTTC.

This clone was seen a handful of times. V gene TRBV25-1 combines with J gene TRBJ1-6, with TRBD1 matching 8 bases. This CDR3 has 15 amino acids. V lost 5 bases, J lost 3 bases, and 3 bases stayed unmatched. CDR1 MGHDK and CDR2 SYGVNS come from the germline V gene. CDR3 residues: CASSHGQGYNSPLHF. The CDR3 bases are TGTGCCAGCAGTCATGGACAGGGCTATAATTCACCCCTCCACTTT.

The V and J genes are TRBV6-5 and TRBJ2-6; D not resolved. The length of the CDR3 is 16 residues. Deletions cut 0 bases from V and 2 bases from J, with 8 bases between. The germline V gene has CDR1 MNHEY and CDR2 SVGAGI. The CDR3 protein is CASSYSNNAGANVLTF. CDR3 DNA sequence: TGTGCCAGCAGTTACTCGAACAATGCTGGGGCCAACGTCCTGACTTTC.